Presented here are 9 T cell receptor beta chains from one specimen sequenced in a study of blood T cell repertoires in COVID-19. The data were produced by immunoSEQ multiplex PCR, yet TCRdb's version contains in-frame clones alone and is incomplete. The sample shows around 68,000 clones, about 80% of them seen only once. Sequences were obtained from peripheral blood. The receptor set was obtained from a man at least 80 years old with active COVID-19.

V gene TRBV19 combines with J gene TRBJ1-5; D is ambiguous. V was cut by 3 bases and J by 7 bases, with 16 bases left in between. Looked up from germline, CDR1 is LNHDA and CDR2 is SQIVND (reference sequence). The CDR3 sequence is 15 residues long. In DNA form, the CDR3 reads TGTGCCAGTAGTATTCTTGGGTCCGGCGGCCAGCCCCAGCATTTT. It is translated as CASSILGSGGQPQHF.

This clone was seen more than once but under ten times. This chain joins TRBV6-1 and TRBJ2-7; 10 bases agree with TRBD1. With V trimmed by 3 bases and J by 3 bases, 5 bases remained unmatched. The CDR3 spans 15 residues. The germline CDR1 and CDR2 sequences are MNHNS and SASEGT. The CDR3 DNA sequence: TGTGCCAGCAGTGAGGCCGGGACAGGGGACTACGAGCAGTACTTC. Protein product: CASSEAGTGDYEQYF.

The chain employs TRBV2 and TRBJ1-2; a weak D match, TRBD1 (5 bases). The CDR3 loop spans 14 amino acids. CDR1 SNHLY and CDR2 FYNNEI come from the germline V gene. V was cut by 2 bases and J by 2 bases, with 9 bases left in between. CDR3 sequence reads: CASSERGGNYGYTF. In nucleotides, the CDR3 is TGTGCCAGCAGTGAAAGGGGAGGGAACTATGGCTACACCTTC. The whole variable domain, remainder taken from reference TRBV2 and TRBJ1-2, is EPEVTQTPSHQVTQMGQEVILRCVPISNHLYFYWYRQILGQKVEFLVSFYNNEISEKSEIFDDQFSVERPDGSNFTLKIRSTKLEDSAMYFCASSERGGNYGYTFGSGTRLTVV.

CDR3 residues: CATSRDRNTEAFF. For the CDR3, the DNA is TGTGCCACCAGCAGAGATCGGAACACTGAAGCTTTCTTT. The chain has TRBV15 and TRBJ1-1; D gene ambiguous. Between the trimmed V and J ends, which lost 0 bases and 1 base, there was a span of 3 bases. The germline V gene encodes CDR1 LNHNV and CDR2 YYDKDF (reference sequence). CDR3 length: 13 residues. The full variable domain, with the rest looked up from reference TRBV15 and TRBJ1-1, is DAMVIQNPRYQVTQFGKPVTLSCSQTLNHNVMYWYQQKSSQAPKLLFHYYDKDFNNEADTPDNFQSRRPNTSFCFLDIRSPGLGDTAMYLCATSRDRNTEAFFGQGTRLTVV.

This clone was counted a single time. The chain employs TRBV2 and TRBJ2-2, with 15 bases aligning to TRBD2. V gave up 3 bases and J gave up 4 bases; unmatched junction bases: 9. CDR1 and CDR2 (germline): SNHLY, FYNNEI. The CDR3 totals 19 residues. CDR3 protein: CASSESGTSGGSITGELFF. CDR3 nucleotides: TGTGCCAGCAGTGAGTCCGGGACTAGCGGGGGGTCGATCACCGGGGAGCTGTTTTTT.

The chain employs TRBV2 and TRBJ2-7, with D tentatively TRBD2 (6 bases). The CDR3 is 12 residues long. V lost 8 bases and J 0 bases, leaving 8 bases between the germline ends. The germline CDR1 and CDR2 sequences are SNHLY and FYNNEI. CDR3: CASRDSSYEQYF. Here the CDR3 DNA reads TGTGCCAGCCGGGACTCCTCCTACGAGCAGTACTTC.

The rearrangement uses TRBV2 and TRBJ2-7; D might be TRBD2 (5 bases). Trimming took off 2 bases at V and 6 bases at J, with 17 bases between the two ends. CDR1 is SNHLY, CDR2 FYNNEI, per germline. This CDR3 comprises 15 residues. The CDR3, as DNA: TGTGCCAGCAGTGAACGGGCGCGGGTTGAGGGCGAGCAGTACTTC. Translation gives CASSERARVEGEQYF.

V and J are TRBV4-1 and TRBJ1-4; 7 bases line up with TRBD1. Trimming at V came to 3 bases and at J to 0 bases, leaving 7 bases not matched to a gene. Germline CDR1 MGHRA, CDR2 YSYEKL. This CDR3 has 17 residues. CDR3 DNA: TGCGCCAGCAGCCAGGCCGGGACAGCTGCAACTAATGAAAAACTGTTTTTT. It is translated as CASSQAGTAATNEKLFF.

This clone has only a few counts. The rearrangement uses TRBV7-6 and TRBJ2-5; 12 bases match TRBD1. CDR1 and CDR2 from the germline V gene are SGHVS and FNYEAQ. Trimming cost V 2 bases and J 5 bases; bases outside gene matches: 3. The length of the CDR3 is 15 residues. As DNA, the CDR3 is TGTGCCAGCAGCTTATCGGGGACAGGGGGCGAGACCCAGTACTTC. This sequence encodes CASSLSGTGGETQYF.